These 27 T cell receptor beta chains share one sample of origin, sequenced in a study of HIV-infected patients and healthy controls. Alpha and beta constant-region primers primed reverse transcription of about 500 ng RNA. Using multiplexing indices, alpha and beta chain libraries were generated apart by chain-specific third strand synthesis. TCRdb re-called the 5' RACE reads with MiXCR, one entry per CDR3 protein. In the table there are about 7,900 distinct CDR3 sequences, 8.4% of which are singletons. Roughly three months, about 14 weeks, into antiretroviral therapy, follow-up blood was collected. All unsorted peripheral T cells were captured because whole blood was used without fractionation. The sequencing here drew on blood, taken during antiretroviral therapy. These receptors were taken from an adult with HIV infection.

V gene TRBV30 combines with J gene TRBJ1-1; a possible D gene is TRBD1 (6 bases). Trimming removed 8 bases at V and 0 bases at J, with 10 bases between. This CDR3 contains 12 residues. Germline CDR1 and CDR2: GTSNPN and SVGIG (reference sequence). CDR3 sequence: CAADRLNTEAFF. As DNA, the CDR3 is TGTGCCGCGGACAGATTGAACACTGAAGCTTTCTTT. Drawing the rest from reference TRBV30 and TRBJ1-1, the complete variable domain is SQTIHQWPATLVQPVGSPLSLECTVEGTSNPNLYWYRQAAGRGLQLLFYSVGIGQISSEVPQNLSASRPQDRQFILSSKKLLLSDSGFYLCAADRLNTEAFFGQGTRLTVV.

The table lists this clonotype with a count of one. V is TRBV28 and J is TRBJ2-3; D is unresolved. The V end lost 8 bases, the J end lost 2 bases, and 14 bases lay between the germline ends. Germline values: CDR1 MDHEN, CDR2 SYDVKM. This CDR3 region has 14 residues. This CDR3 is CASYHGRPTDTQYF. The CDR3 region has the DNA TGTGCCAGCTACCATGGACGGCCCACAGATACGCAGTATTTT.

This clonotype is termed medium-sized. This chain links TRBV29-1 with TRBJ2-1; TRBD2 might be the D (5 bases). This CDR3 spans 13 amino acids. Trimming pared 5 bases from V and 0 bases from J, leaving 8 bases between. Germline lookup yields CDR1 SQVTM and CDR2 ANQGSEA. CDR3 nucleotide sequence: TGCAGCGTTCTAGGGAGCTCCTACAATGAGCAGTTCTTC. This encodes CSVLGSSYNEQFF.

Many counts were recorded for this clonotype. The V gene is TRBV30, the J gene TRBJ1-1, with no clear D. The CDR3 covers 15 residues. The germline V gene has CDR1 GTSNPN and CDR2 SVGIG (reference sequence). V was trimmed by 5 bases and J by 2 bases, leaving 18 bases between them. The CDR3 DNA follows: TGTGCCTGGTTAGTGATCGACCACTTCAACACTGAAGCTTTCTTT. Its protein product is CAWLVIDHFNTEAFF.

This clonotype came up many times. The chain combines TRBV2 with TRBJ1-1; possibly TRBD1 for D (5 bases). The V and J ends lost 8 bases and 0 bases respectively, with 13 bases between them. CDR3 length: 14 residues. CDR1 is SNHLY, CDR2 FYNNEI, per germline. The CDR3 bases are TGTGCCAGCCGGGAAGGACAACTGAACACTGAAGCTTTCTTT. It yields the protein CASREGQLNTEAFF.

This sequence joins TRBV13 and TRBJ1-4, with 8 nucleotides matching TRBD1. The CDR3 runs to 15 residues. The J segment lost 5 bases and the V segment lost 5 bases, leaving 7 bases of the junction unmatched. Germline CDR1 and CDR2: PRHDT and FYEKMQ (reference sequence). CDR3: CASSTRDRRNEKLFF. The CDR3 DNA sequence: TGTGCCAGCAGCACCCGGGACAGGCGAAATGAAAAACTGTTTTTT.

This clonotype was counted a few times. The CDR3 spells CASSYSRGETYEQYF. CDR3 nucleotides: TGTGCCAGCAGTTACTCCCGGGGGGAAACCTACGAGCAGTACTTC. The chain couples TRBV6-5 to TRBJ2-7; 7 bases map to TRBD2. Looked up from germline, CDR1 is MNHEY and CDR2 is SVGAGI. Trimming at V came to 0 bases and at J to 2 bases, leaving 4 bases not matched to a gene. The CDR3 covers 15 residues.

The chain joins TRBV19 to TRBJ2-2; D gene ambiguous. There are 15 residues in the CDR3. The germline V gene has CDR1 LNHDA and CDR2 SQIVND (reference sequence). The V and J ends lost 5 bases and 4 bases respectively, with 14 bases between them. The CDR3 DNA sequence: TGTGCCAGTAGTTCAATACTTCAGGTCACCGGGGAGCTGTTTTTT. Translation: CASSSILQVTGELFF.

At least ten counts were recorded for this clonotype. This chain joins TRBV2 and TRBJ1-5, with TRBD1 identical over 7 bases. The germline CDR1 and CDR2 sequences are SNHLY and FYNNEI. The junction had 7 bases not matched to a gene; V was cut back by 7 bases and J by 4 bases. This CDR3 has 14 residues. The CDR3 is CASTRGQQNQPQHF. The CDR3 DNA reads as TGTGCCAGCACTAGGGGACAGCAAAATCAGCCCCAGCATTTT.

By sample share, this clonotype is medium-sized. The chain uses TRBV10-2 and TRBJ2-1, with D perhaps matching TRBD2 (6 bases). Germline V gene data show CDR1 as WSHSY and CDR2 as SAAADI. V was pared by 6 bases and J by 4 bases, with 13 bases between. The CDR3 runs 14 residues. The CDR3 coding sequence is TGCGCCAGCAGAGGAAGCGGGCCTTACAATGAGCAGTTCTTC. It yields the protein CASRGSGPYNEQFF.

The chain recombines TRBV29-1 with TRBJ2-7; no clear D gene. Germline V lookup: CDR1 SQVTM, CDR2 ANQGSEA. The CDR3 has 11 residues. The V end was cut by 3 bases, the J end by 1 base, with 4 bases between. The CDR3: CSVESSYEQYF. CDR3 sequence (DNA): TGCAGCGTTGAGAGTTCCTACGAGCAGTACTTC.

This clonotype showed up many times. The CDR3 is CSARTGDTEAFF. The DNA of the CDR3 is TGCAGTGCTAGGACAGGGGACACTGAAGCTTTCTTT. The chain recombines TRBV20-1 with TRBJ1-1; 8 bases fit TRBD1. Germline V gene data show CDR1 as DFQATT and CDR2 as SNEGSKA (reference sequence). The CDR3 loop spans 12 amino acids. With V trimmed by 3 bases and J by 3 bases, 0 bases remained unmatched.

This clonotype was recorded many times. The rearrangement uses TRBV12-3 or TRBV12-4 and TRBJ2-1, with TRBD2 matching 9 bases. Unmatched junction bases numbered 3, after V lost 1 base and J lost 8 bases. This CDR3 has 14 amino acids. CDR3 protein: CASSLGGGRDEQFF. As DNA, the CDR3 is TGTGCCAGCAGTTTAGGGGGCGGGAGGGATGAGCAGTTCTTC.

This sequence joins TRBV19 and TRBJ2-7; 9 bases map to TRBD1. This CDR3 comprises 14 residues. With 5 bases clipped from V and 2 bases from J, the junction kept 4 bases outside the gene matches. Germline CDR1 LNHDA, CDR2 SQIVND (reference sequence). The DNA for the CDR3 is TGTGCCAGTAGTGACCGGGACAGGGCCTACGAGCAGTACTTC. Protein product: CASSDRDRAYEQYF.

This clonotype was counted ten times or more. The chain carries TRBV5-6 and TRBJ2-7, with D maybe TRBD1 (7 bases). CDR1 is SGHDT, CDR2 YYEEEE, per germline. The CDR3 contains 15 residues. V was shortened by 2 bases and J by 0 bases, with 12 bases between the two germline ends. The CDR3 sequence: CASSLQGTSSYEQYF. The CDR3 DNA is TGTGCCAGCAGCTTACAGGGGACTTCCTCCTACGAGCAGTACTTC.

This clonotype is medium-sized by share. V usage is TRBV7-9 and J usage is TRBJ2-3, with 9 bases identical to TRBD2. The V gene's germline CDR1 is SEHNR and CDR2 FQNEAQ (reference sequence). The trim removed 5 bases at V and 4 bases at J, leaving 16 bases unmatched. CDR3 length equals 18 residues. The CDR3 bases are TGTGCCAGCAGCCCGAGACGACTAGCGGTACAGCAAGCAGATACGCAGTATTTT. Its protein product is CASSPRRLAVQQADTQYF.

This clonotype is medium-sized in the sample. The chain couples TRBV5-4 to TRBJ2-3; 7 bases match TRBD1. Germline CDR1 SGHNT, CDR2 YYREEE (reference sequence). There are 15 residues in the CDR3. With V trimmed by 1 base and J by 6 bases, 8 bases remained unmatched. CDR3: CASSLTGAMGDTQYF. The CDR3 DNA reads TGTGCCAGCAGCTTGACAGGGGCAATGGGGGATACGCAGTATTTT.

This clonotype is labeled medium-sized. The rearrangement uses TRBV2 and TRBJ2-1; D remains ambiguous. This CDR3 region has 10 residues. Germline lookup yields CDR1 SNHLY and CDR2 FYNNEI. V lost 4 bases and J 6 bases, leaving 1 base between the germline ends. CDR3 region: CASSVNEQFF. In nucleotides, the CDR3 is TGTGCCAGCAGTGTCAATGAGCAGTTCTTC.

This clonotype is medium-sized (0.01 to 0.1%) in the sample. For the CDR3, the DNA is TGTGCCAGCAACTCGCCGGGACCGCTTCGACTCGAGCAGTACTTC. This gives the protein CASNSPGPLRLEQYF. The chain has TRBV27 and TRBJ2-7; either TRBD1 or TRBD2 may supply D (5 bases each). Germline V lookup: CDR1 MNHEY, CDR2 SMNVEV (reference sequence). This CDR3 is built from 15 residues. V was cut by 7 bases and J by 6 bases, with 22 bases left in between.

This clonotype was counted at least ten times. V gene TRBV9 combines with J gene TRBJ1-1, with D possibly TRBD1 on 5 matching bases. The V end lost 0 bases, the J end lost 3 bases, and 18 bases lay between the germline ends. The CDR3 is made up of 17 amino acids. CDR1 and CDR2 (germline): SGDLS, YYNGEE. This CDR3 is CASSVEAGPTSDTEAFF. The CDR3 DNA reads TGTGCCAGCAGCGTAGAAGCGGGACCCACGTCGGACACTGAAGCTTTCTTT.

This clonotype has at least ten counts. The CDR3 region has the DNA TGTGCCACCAGGGGACCTAACACCGGGGAGCTGTTTTTT. Translation gives CATRGPNTGELFF. J is TRBJ2-2 and V is TRBV15, with D perhaps assigned TRBD1 or TRBD2 (5 bases each). The CDR3 is 13 amino acids. Trimming removed 6 bases at V and 2 bases at J, with 7 bases between. Germline V gene lookup returns CDR1 LNHNV and CDR2 YYDKDF (reference sequence).

Ten or more counts support this clonotype. The chain uses TRBV7-9 and TRBJ1-1, with 10 bases identical to TRBD1. There are 17 residues in the CDR3. Germline V lookup: CDR1 SEHNR, CDR2 FQNEAQ (reference sequence). J gave up 5 bases and V 4 bases, and 13 bases lay outside the gene matches. The CDR3, as DNA: TGTGCCAGCAGCTCGCATGAGAGACAGGGGGCCCGGACTGAAGCTTTCTTT. It translates to CASSSHERQGARTEAFF.

The V call is TRBV21-1, the J call TRBJ2-3. TRBV21-1 counts as a pseudogene. The CDR3 covers 10 residues. The CDR3 DNA reads as TGTGCCAGCAGCACAAAGGGGCAGTATTTT. This sequence encodes CASSTKGQYF.

This clonotype was seen repeatedly, ten times or more. This chain links TRBV20-1 with TRBJ1-5; no reliable D call. V was clipped by 6 bases and J by 1 base, with 10 bases between them. This CDR3 has 13 residues. Germline CDR1 reads DFQATT; CDR2 reads SNEGSKA (reference sequence). CDR3 sequence reads: CSANSPSNQPQHF. The CDR3 DNA sequence: TGCAGTGCCAACAGCCCAAGCAATCAGCCCCAGCATTTT.

This clonotype was found a few times. This chain connects TRBV9 to TRBJ2-7, with a tentative D call TRBD2 (5 bases). The CDR3 has 15 amino acids. Germline loops: CDR1 SGDLS, CDR2 YYNGEE. Trimming removed 3 bases from V and 2 bases from J, with 15 bases in between. The CDR3 nucleotides are TGTGCCAGCAGCGCAAATCCGGACGGGGCCTACGAGCAGTACTTC. Residues: CASSANPDGAYEQYF.

This clonotype was seen a handful of times. This rearrangement joins TRBV5-4 to TRBJ1-1, with 8 bases lining up with TRBD1. The CDR3 spans 15 residues. The junction had 4 bases not matched to a gene; V was cut back by 2 bases and J by 1 base. Per germline, CDR1 SGHNT and CDR2 YYREEE (reference sequence). CDR3: CASSFQTGENTEAFF. CDR3 nucleotide sequence: TGTGCCAGCAGCTTCCAGACAGGGGAGAACACTGAAGCTTTCTTT.

Judged by abundance, this clonotype is medium-sized. The chain couples TRBV20-1 to TRBJ2-7, with 8 positions matching TRBD2. CDR1 and CDR2 (germline): DFQATT, SNEGSKA (reference sequence). The CDR3 consists of 16 residues. The ends lost 3 bases at V and 0 bases at J; junction bases unmatched: 10. The CDR3 here is CSARKVKRGSSYEQYF. The CDR3 region has the DNA TGCAGTGCTAGGAAGGTAAAGCGGGGGAGCTCCTACGAGCAGTACTTC.